This TCR beta chain was identified in a study of T cell responses to AZD1222 COVID-19 vaccine. The repertoire was sequenced with immunoSEQ multiplex PCR; TCRdb's copy has only in-frame clones and lacks some. The sample shows tens of thousands of clones, around 82% of them seen only once. Study-wide findings and caveats: Spike was spanned by vaccine-associated CD4 TCRs, which were dominant at 160-218 and 743-854. Two AZD1222 doses significantly raised spike-specific TCR breadth and depth over controls. Per reports, nearly half of all spike-specific TCRs target regions that are unmutated in variants.

As concerns this clone: Its antigen is not identified.

The receptor was isolated from an adult in good health. This specimen consisted of peripheral blood, obtained on day 0 of AZD1222 vaccination.

The CDR3 DNA reads as TGCGCCAGCAGCCAAGCGGACAGGGTTCCCTACGAGCAGTACTTC. Amino acid sequence: CASSQADRVPYEQYF. The chain uses TRBV4-1 and TRBJ2-7; 8 bases map to TRBD1. The CDR3 covers 15 residues. Trimming cost V 1 base and J 2 bases; bases outside gene matches: 4. Germline CDR1 reads MGHRA; CDR2 reads YSYEKL.